This T cell receptor beta chain was profiled in a study of T cell responses to AZD1222 COVID-19 vaccine (dated by TCRdb to the early 2020s). As for the study more broadly: TCR sequencing was performed for roughly 240 trial participants, of whom 200 to 220 were given two doses of AZD1222 and 26 were given two doses of MenACWY control vaccine. Enrollment into the trials was organized by age into subgroups of 18-55, 56-69 and 70-plus years, and those subgroups contained approximately 160, 26 and 62 TCR-sequenced participants, respectively. Broader findings and caveats from the paper: After two AZD1222 doses, spike-specific TCR breadth and depth were significantly higher than at day 0 and than in MenACWY recipients. Reportedly, almost half of the unique spike-specific TCRs recognized epitopes lying outside the regions that are mutated in the B.1.351 and B.1.1.7 variants. Conclusions about previously exposed vaccinees are limited because only six or seven AZD1222 recipients were SARS-CoV-2 seropositive at baseline. Because no day 14 peak-response samples were available, the repertoires could be characterized only after the peak T cell response. The 56-69-year group was small, and its depth increase did not reach significance, likely because of low power. The whole spike protein was spanned by vaccine-associated CD4 TCRs, and dominant responses were seen in regions 160-218 and 743-854. Participants were mostly white British, with more females than males. The authors suggested clonal diversity may have been underestimated.

In its sample, this clone was seen a few times. The antigen it binds to is not known. The input lacks base qualities; no much larger clone sits a single base away. Taken with the paper, the label for time point translates to: about 28 days (+/-7) after the second vaccine dose. AZD1222 recipients given second doses at about 4 weeks or at about 12 weeks were pooled, since spike-specific TCR depth and breadth were not found to differ between the two schedules. Samples from vaccinated people were obtained from the UK trials COV001 and COV002, which included a single-blind randomized controlled phase 2/3 trial of AZD1222 (ChAdOx1 nCoV-19) in healthy adults. Trial participant PBMC samples were collected at day 0 and day 28 after the second dose for TCRbeta chain sequencing. The CDR3 regions of human TCRbeta chains were subjected to immunosequencing. On the study's bioinformatics: Repertoire TCRs were matched against a reference library of SARS-CoV-2-specific TCRs generated with the MIRA antigen-specificity platform. Breadth was defined as the fraction of unique TCRs that were SARS-CoV-2-associated, and depth was defined as the fraction of total T cells that were SARS-CoV-2-associated. Using the MIRA data, each spike-specific TCR was mapped to the spike region that the TCR reacts to and placed in a CD4 or CD8 class. Log10-transformed breadth and depth values were compared by one-way ANOVA with Sidak's multiple comparisons tests. TCRdb obtained this table from immuneACCESS and retained in-frame rearrangements with V and J assigned. These tables miss some clones; where compared with another copy, unresolved V genes account for less than half of the shortfall, and the remainder is unexplained. V and J calls and clone size are copied from that table; D and trimming were computed from the DNA. Here the sample has tens of thousands of clones; approximately 87% occur a single time. Approximately 1.3% of the sample is in the top ten clones.

The V and J ends are trimmed by 4 bases and 8 bases, leaving 21 bases between them. The CDR3 goes from the cysteine to the phenylalanine over 17 residues. The entry retains the CDR3 DNA only, 51 bases that are in frame from base 1. CDR1 MNHEY and CDR2 SVGEGT were looked up in the germline V gene. The input for sequencing was peripheral blood, taken 28 days after the second AZD1222 dose. The clonotype originates from an adult who received the AZD1222 COVID-19 vaccine. Recombination connected TRBV6-2 or TRBV6-3 to TRBJ1-6; the D gene is perhaps TRBD1, on 5 matching bases. The nucleotide sequence is given as TGTGCCAGCAGTTCCTTCACAACAGGACGACCGTATTCACCCCTCCACTTT. Translated, this is CASSSFTTGRPYSPLHF.